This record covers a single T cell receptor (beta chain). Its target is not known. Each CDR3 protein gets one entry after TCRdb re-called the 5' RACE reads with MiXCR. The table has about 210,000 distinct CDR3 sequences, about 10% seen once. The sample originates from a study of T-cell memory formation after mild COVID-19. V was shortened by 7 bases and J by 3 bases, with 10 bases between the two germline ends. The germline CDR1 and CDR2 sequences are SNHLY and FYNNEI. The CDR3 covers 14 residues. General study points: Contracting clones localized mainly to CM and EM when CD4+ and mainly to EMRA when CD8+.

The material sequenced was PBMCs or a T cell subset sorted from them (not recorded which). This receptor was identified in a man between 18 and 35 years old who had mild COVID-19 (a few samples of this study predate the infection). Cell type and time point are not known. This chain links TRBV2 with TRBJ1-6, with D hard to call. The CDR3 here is CASKHRNYNSPLHF. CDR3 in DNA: TGTGCCAGCAAGCACAGAAACTATAATTCACCCCTCCACTTT.